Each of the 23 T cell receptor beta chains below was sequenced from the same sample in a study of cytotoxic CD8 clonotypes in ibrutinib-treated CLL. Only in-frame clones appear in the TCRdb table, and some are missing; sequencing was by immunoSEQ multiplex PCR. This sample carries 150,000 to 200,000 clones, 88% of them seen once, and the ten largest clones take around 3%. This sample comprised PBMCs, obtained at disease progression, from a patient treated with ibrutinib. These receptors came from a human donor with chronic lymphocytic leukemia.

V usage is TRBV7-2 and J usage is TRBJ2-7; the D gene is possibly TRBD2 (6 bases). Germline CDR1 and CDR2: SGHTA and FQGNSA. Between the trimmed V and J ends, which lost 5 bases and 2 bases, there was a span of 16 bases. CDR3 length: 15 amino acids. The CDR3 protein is CASSGSGGGAYEQYF. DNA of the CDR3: TGTGCCAGCAGCGGTAGCGGTGGCGGGGCCTACGAGCAGTACTTC.

The CDR3 DNA is TGTGCCAGCGGGGGACTAGCGGGAGTATTACCTGAGCAGTTCTTC. Translating gives CASGGLAGVLPEQFF. The chain combines TRBV6-1 with TRBJ2-1, with 14 bases that match TRBD2. This CDR3 contains 15 residues. Germline V gene sequence: CDR1 MNHNS, CDR2 SASEGT. Trimming cost V 8 bases and J 9 bases; bases outside gene matches: 9.

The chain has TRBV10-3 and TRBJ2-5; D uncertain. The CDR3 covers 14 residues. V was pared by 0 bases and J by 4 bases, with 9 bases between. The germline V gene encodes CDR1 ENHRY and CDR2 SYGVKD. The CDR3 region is CAISESGIRETQYF. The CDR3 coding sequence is TGTGCCATCAGTGAGTCTGGGATCCGAGAGACCCAGTACTTC.

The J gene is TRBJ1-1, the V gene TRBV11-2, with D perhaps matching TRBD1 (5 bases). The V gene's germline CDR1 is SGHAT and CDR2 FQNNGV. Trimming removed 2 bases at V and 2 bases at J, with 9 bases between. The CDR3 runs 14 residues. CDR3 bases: TGTGCCAGCAGCTTAACGTGGGGCAACACTGAAGCTTTCTTT. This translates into CASSLTWGNTEAFF.

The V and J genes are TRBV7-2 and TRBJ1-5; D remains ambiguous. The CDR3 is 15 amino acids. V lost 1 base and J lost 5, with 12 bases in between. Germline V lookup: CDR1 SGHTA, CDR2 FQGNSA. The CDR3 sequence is CASSLDYGEYQPQHF. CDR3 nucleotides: TGTGCCAGCAGCTTAGATTACGGCGAGTATCAGCCCCAGCATTTT.

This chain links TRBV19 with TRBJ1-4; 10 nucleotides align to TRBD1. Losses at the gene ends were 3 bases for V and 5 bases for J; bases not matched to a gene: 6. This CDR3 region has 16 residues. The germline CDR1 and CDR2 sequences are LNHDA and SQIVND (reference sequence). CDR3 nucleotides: TGTGCCAGTAGTATGTCCGGGACAGGGGTAAATGAAAAACTGTTTTTT. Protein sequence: CASSMSGTGVNEKLFF.

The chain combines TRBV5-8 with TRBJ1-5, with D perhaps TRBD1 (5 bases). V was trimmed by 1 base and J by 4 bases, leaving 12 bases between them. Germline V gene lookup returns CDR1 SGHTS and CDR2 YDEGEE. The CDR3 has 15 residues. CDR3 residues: CASSLFQGVNQPQHF. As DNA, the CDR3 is TGTGCCAGCAGCTTGTTTCAGGGTGTTAATCAGCCCCAGCATTTT. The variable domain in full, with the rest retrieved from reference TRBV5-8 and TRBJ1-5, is EAGVTQSPTHLIKTRGQQATLRCSPISGHTSVYWYQQALGLGLQFLLWYDEGEERNRGNFPPRFSGRQFPNYSSELNVNALELEDSALYLCASSLFQGVNQPQHFGDGTRLSIL.

CDR3 loop: CASSLDLENTEAFF. In DNA, the CDR3 is TGTGCCAGCAGCTTGGACCTGGAGAACACTGAAGCTTTCTTT. V is TRBV7-9 and J is TRBJ1-1; D gene uncertain. The CDR3 is 14 residues long. V was clipped by 3 bases and J by 1 base, with 9 bases between them. CDR1 and CDR2 from the germline V gene are SEHNR and FQNEAQ (reference sequence). Combining the CDR3 with reference TRBV7-9 and TRBJ1-1 gives the whole variable domain DTGVSQNPRHKITKRGQNVTFRCDPISEHNRLYWYRQTLGQGPEFLTYFQNEAQLEKSRLLSDRFSAERPKGSFSTLEIQRTEQGDSAMYLCASSLDLENTEAFFGQGTRLTVV.

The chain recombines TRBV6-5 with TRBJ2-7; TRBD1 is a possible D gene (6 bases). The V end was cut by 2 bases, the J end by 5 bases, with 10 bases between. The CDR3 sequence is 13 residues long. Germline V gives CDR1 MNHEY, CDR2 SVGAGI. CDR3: CASSYRSGDEQYF. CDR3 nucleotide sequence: TGTGCCAGCAGTTACCGCTCAGGGGACGAGCAGTACTTC.

The chain's CDR3 is CAGAASTEAFF. The CDR3 bases are TGTGCCGGGGCCGCCAGTACTGAAGCTTTCTTT. The V call is TRBV30, the J call TRBJ1-1; D possibly corresponds to TRBD1 (5 bases). Per germline, CDR1 GTSNPN and CDR2 SVGIG (reference sequence). The CDR3 consists of 11 residues. V gave up 8 bases and J gave up 5 bases, with 12 bases separating them.

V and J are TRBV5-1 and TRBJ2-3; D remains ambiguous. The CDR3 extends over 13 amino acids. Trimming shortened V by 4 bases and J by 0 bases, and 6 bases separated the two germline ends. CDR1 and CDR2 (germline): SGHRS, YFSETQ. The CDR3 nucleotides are TGCGCCAGCAGCCCAACTAGCACAGATACGCAGTATTTT. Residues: CASSPTSTDTQYF.

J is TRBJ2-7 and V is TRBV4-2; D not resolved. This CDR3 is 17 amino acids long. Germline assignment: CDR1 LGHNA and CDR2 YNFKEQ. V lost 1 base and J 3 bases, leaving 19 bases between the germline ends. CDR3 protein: CASSQGIEVPRLYEQYF. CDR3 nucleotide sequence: TGTGCCAGCAGCCAAGGAATCGAGGTCCCTCGGCTCTACGAGCAGTACTTC.

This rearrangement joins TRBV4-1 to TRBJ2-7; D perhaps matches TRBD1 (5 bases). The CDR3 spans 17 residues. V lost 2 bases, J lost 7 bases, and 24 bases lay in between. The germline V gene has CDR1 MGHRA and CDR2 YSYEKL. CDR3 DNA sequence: TGCGCCAGCAGCCAATTCCCCCAGGGCTCAACTAAATATGAGCAGTACTTC. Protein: CASSQFPQGSTKYEQYF.

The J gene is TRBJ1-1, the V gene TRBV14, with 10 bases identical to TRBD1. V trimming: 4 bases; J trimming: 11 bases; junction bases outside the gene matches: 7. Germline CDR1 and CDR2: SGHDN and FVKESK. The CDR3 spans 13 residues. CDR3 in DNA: TGTGCCAGCAGCCTTGGGGGGACAGGGGATGCTTTCTTT. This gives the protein CASSLGGTGDAFF.

The CDR3 DNA reads as TGTGCCAGCAGGTCACAGGGGGTAGCTGGGGCCAACGTCCTGACTTTC. Amino acid sequence: CASRSQGVAGANVLTF. V gene TRBV7-2 combines with J gene TRBJ2-6, with TRBD1 matching 8 bases. Germline V lookup: CDR1 SGHTA, CDR2 FQGNSA. Germline trimming cut 6 bases from V and 2 bases from J; bases unmatched to any gene: 6. This CDR3 spans 16 amino acids.

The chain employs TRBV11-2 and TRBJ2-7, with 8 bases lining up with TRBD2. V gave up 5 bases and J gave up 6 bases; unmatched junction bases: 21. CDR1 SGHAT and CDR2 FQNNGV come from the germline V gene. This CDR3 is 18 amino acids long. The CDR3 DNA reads TGTGCCAGCAGCCTGATCCGGTCCGCGGGAGGTTCTAAAAGCGAGCAGTACTTC. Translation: CASSLIRSAGGSKSEQYF.

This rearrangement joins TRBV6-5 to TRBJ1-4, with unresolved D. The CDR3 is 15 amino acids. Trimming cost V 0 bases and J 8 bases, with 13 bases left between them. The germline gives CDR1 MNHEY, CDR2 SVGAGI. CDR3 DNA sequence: TGTGCCAGCAGTTACTCGAATAGGCACAAGGAAAAACTGTTTTTT. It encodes CASSYSNRHKEKLFF.

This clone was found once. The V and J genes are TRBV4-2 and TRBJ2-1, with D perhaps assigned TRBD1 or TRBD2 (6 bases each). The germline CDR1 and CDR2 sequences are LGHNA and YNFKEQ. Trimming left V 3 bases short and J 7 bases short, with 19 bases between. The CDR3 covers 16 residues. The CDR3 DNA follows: TGTGCCAGCAGCCACCAGGGGACTTGGGGGGATAATGAGCAGTTCTTC. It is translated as CASSHQGTWGDNEQFF.

The CDR3 protein is CASSEEGHSSYEQYF. The CDR3 DNA reads TGTGCCAGCAGTGAAGAGGGACACAGTTCCTACGAGCAGTACTTC. The genes are TRBV6-1 and TRBJ2-7; D is perhaps TRBD1 (6 bases). Germline V CDR1 and CDR2: MNHNS, SASEGT. V gave up 1 base and J gave up 1 base, with 11 bases separating them. There are 15 residues in the CDR3.

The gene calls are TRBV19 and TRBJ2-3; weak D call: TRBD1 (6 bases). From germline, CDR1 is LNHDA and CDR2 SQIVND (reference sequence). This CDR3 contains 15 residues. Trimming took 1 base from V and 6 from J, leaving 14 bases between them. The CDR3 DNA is TGTGCCAGTAGTATAGTGCCAGGGGATTTGGATACGCAGTATTTT. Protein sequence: CASSIVPGDLDTQYF.

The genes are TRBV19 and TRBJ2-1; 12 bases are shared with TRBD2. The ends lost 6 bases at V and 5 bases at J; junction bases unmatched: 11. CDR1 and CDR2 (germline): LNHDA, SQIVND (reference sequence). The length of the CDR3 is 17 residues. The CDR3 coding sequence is TGTGCCAGTAGCCAACTAGCGGGAGGAGCTCTCCACAATGAGCAGTTCTTC. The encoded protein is CASSQLAGGALHNEQFF.

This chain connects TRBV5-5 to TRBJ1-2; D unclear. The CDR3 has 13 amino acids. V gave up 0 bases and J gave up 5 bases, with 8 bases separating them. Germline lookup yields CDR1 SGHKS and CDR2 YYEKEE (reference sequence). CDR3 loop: CASSLVPGYGYTF. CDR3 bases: TGTGCCAGCAGCTTGGTCCCCGGATATGGCTACACCTTC.

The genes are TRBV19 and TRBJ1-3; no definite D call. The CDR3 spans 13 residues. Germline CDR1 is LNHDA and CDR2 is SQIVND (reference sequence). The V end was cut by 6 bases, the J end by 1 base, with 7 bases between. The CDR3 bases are TGTGCCAGTAGGGCTTTTTCTGGAAACACCATATATTTT. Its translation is CASRAFSGNTIYF. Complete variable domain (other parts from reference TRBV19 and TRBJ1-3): DGGITQSPKYLFRKEGQNVTLSCEQNLNHDAMYWYRQDPGQGLRLIYYSQIVNDFQKGDIAEGYSVSREKKESFPLTVTSAQKNPTAFYLCASRAFSGNTIYFGEGSWLTVV.